A selection of T cell receptor beta chains follows, all from one sample in a study of Ad26.COV2.S vaccination and SARS-CoV-2 variants. Here immunoSEQ multiplex PCR was the method, and the copy in TCRdb shows in-frame clones only, minus some. Here the sample spans roughly 450,000 clones, approximately 92% being singletons. The material sequenced was peripheral blood, taken in a trial of Ad26.COV2.S vaccine versus placebo. The receptors originated from a person aged 18 to 59 who received the Ad26.COV2.S COVID-19 vaccine or a placebo. Both conserved end residues are part of each CDR3. The order of the fields is CDR3 length, clone size, J gene, D gene, V gene, CDR3 DNA, CDR3 protein. D genes are given only for firm matches. Size is stated for part of the rows, as once, few or many counts, or as a class when the clone is expanded.

CDR3 length: 13
clone size: -
J gene: TRBJ2-7
D gene: -
V gene: TRBV7-8
CDR3 DNA: TGTGCCAGCAGCCCTAGGGTTACCTACGAGCAGTACTTC
CDR3 protein: CASSPRVTYEQYF

CDR3 length: 14
clone size: -
J gene: TRBJ2-3
D gene: TRBD2
V gene: TRBV7-2
CDR3 DNA: TGTGCCAGCAGCTTGAGCGGGATCGGAGATACGCAGTATTTT
CDR3 protein: CASSLSGIGDTQYF

CDR3 length: 13
clone size: once
J gene: TRBJ2-4
D gene: -
V gene: TRBV5-6
CDR3 DNA: TGTGCCAGCAGCTTAGGCTTAGGGGACATTCAGTACTTC
CDR3 protein: CASSLGLGDIQYF

CDR3 length: 15
clone size: once
J gene: TRBJ2-5
D gene: TRBD2
V gene: TRBV3-1/TRBV3-2
CDR3 DNA: TGTGCCAGCACCGAAATGGCGGGAGGCCCGGAGACCCAGTACTTC
CDR3 protein: CASTEMAGGPETQYF

CDR3 length: 14
clone size: -
J gene: TRBJ1-4
D gene: -
V gene: TRBV4-2
CDR3 DNA: TGTGCCAGCAGCCAAGGGACCCTAGGGGAAAAACTGTTTTTT
CDR3 protein: CASSQGTLGEKLFF

CDR3 length: 15
clone size: -
J gene: TRBJ2-7
D gene: -
V gene: TRBV5-1
CDR3 DNA: TGCGCCAGCAGCTGGGGGTCGGGGGACTCCTACGAGCAGTACTTC
CDR3 protein: CASSWGSGDSYEQYF

CDR3 length: 19
clone size: -
J gene: TRBJ2-1
D gene: TRBD2
V gene: TRBV7-9
CDR3 DNA: TGTGCCAGCAGCTCACCCCCGGGCTTTACTAGCGGGAGGGCTAGTGAGCAGTTCTTC
CDR3 protein: CASSSPPGFTSGRASEQFF

CDR3 length: 15
clone size: -
J gene: TRBJ2-3
D gene: TRBD2
V gene: TRBV6-4
CDR3 DNA: TGTGCCAGCAGCAGAACCAGCGGGGGAACAGATACGCAGTATTTT
CDR3 protein: CASSRTSGGTDTQYF

CDR3 length: 16
clone size: -
J gene: TRBJ2-5
D gene: -
V gene: TRBV10-2
CDR3 DNA: TGCGCCAGCAGTGAGTCGACGCAGGGGCTACAAGAGACCCAGTACTTC
CDR3 protein: CASSESTQGLQETQYF

CDR3 length: 12
clone size: -
J gene: TRBJ1-1
D gene: -
V gene: TRBV7-9
CDR3 DNA: TGTGCCTGGGAGGCCTTGAACACTGAAGCTTTCTTT
CDR3 protein: CAWEALNTEAFF

CDR3 length: 17
clone size: -
J gene: TRBJ1-5
D gene: -
V gene: TRBV18
CDR3 DNA: TGTGCCAGCTCACCAATCCACCAGGGTCAGGGCAATCAGCCCCAGCATTTT
CDR3 protein: CASSPIHQGQGNQPQHF

CDR3 length: 14
clone size: -
J gene: TRBJ2-5
D gene: -
V gene: TRBV4-3
CDR3 DNA: TGCGCCAGCAGCCAAGCTGGGGGGTCAGAGACCCAGTACTTC
CDR3 protein: CASSQAGGSETQYF

CDR3 length: 15
clone size: -
J gene: TRBJ2-3
D gene: -
V gene: TRBV9
CDR3 DNA: TGTGCCAGCAGCGTAGCTTGGACTAGCACAGATACGCAGTATTTT
CDR3 protein: CASSVAWTSTDTQYF

CDR3 length: 13
clone size: -
J gene: TRBJ1-1
D gene: -
V gene: TRBV6-6
CDR3 DNA: TGTGCCAGCACTGGTACAGGGAACACTGAAGCTTTCTTT
CDR3 protein: CASTGTGNTEAFF